Each of the 11 T cell receptor beta chains below was sequenced from the same sample in a study of OX40 agonist ivuxolimab in advanced cancers. The assay was immunoSEQ multiplex PCR, and TCRdb's table has in-frame clones only and misses some. The table has roughly 110,000 clones, approximately 90% seen once; the top ten hold approximately 0.52%. The sample here was CD4+ or CD8+ T cells sorted from blood, taken in a trial of the OX40 agonist ivuxolimab. The source is an adult with an advanced solid tumor such as melanoma, head and neck, liver or kidney cancer.

V is TRBV6-1 and J is TRBJ2-7; 10 bases match TRBD1. J was trimmed by 3 bases and V by 6 bases; bases with no gene match: 8. The CDR3 length is 15 residues. CDR1 is MNHNS and CDR2 is SASEGT in the germline V gene. The CDR3 DNA reads as TGTGCCAGCAGACCGGGACAGGGGCCTTACTACGAGCAGTACTTC. This codes for CASRPGQGPYYEQYF.

The chain employs TRBV5-8 and TRBJ1-4; no firm D call. Germline values: CDR1 SGHTS, CDR2 YDEGEE. There are 16 residues in the CDR3. Trimming shortened V by 3 bases and J by 5 bases, and 17 bases separated the two germline ends. CDR3 sequence: CASSSGDTALNEKLFF. The CDR3 DNA reads TGTGCCAGCAGCTCCGGGGATACAGCGTTGAATGAAAAACTGTTTTTT.

The J gene is TRBJ2-7, the V gene TRBV29-1; 9 bases are a match to TRBD1. CDR1 is SQVTM and CDR2 is ANQGSEA in the germline V gene. This CDR3 has 14 residues. V shed 4 bases and J 2 bases; nucleotides not matched to a gene: 6. CDR3 in DNA: TGCAGCGTTGCGACAGGGGGAGAGCCCTACGAGCAGTACTTC. It yields the protein CSVATGGEPYEQYF.

This clone was seen only once. V usage is TRBV5-1 and J usage is TRBJ2-7, with D tentatively TRBD2 (5 bases). Germline values: CDR1 SGHRS, CDR2 YFSETQ. The CDR3 contains 14 residues. V shed 4 bases and J shed 2 bases, with 13 bases lying between them. CDR3 bases: TGCGCCAGCAGCATAGGACTGGCTCCCTACGAGCAGTACTTC. This gives the protein CASSIGLAPYEQYF.

In DNA, the CDR3 is TGTGCCAGTAGTACCGGACTAGCGGGGGGTCACAGCTCCTACAATGAGCAGTTCTTC. Translated, it gives CASSTGLAGGHSSYNEQFF. J is TRBJ2-1 and V is TRBV19, with TRBD2 matching 14 bases. With V trimmed by 4 bases and J by 0 bases, 8 bases remained unmatched. This CDR3 is 19 amino acids long. CDR1 is LNHDA, CDR2 SQIVND, per germline (reference sequence).

The V and J genes are TRBV27 and TRBJ2-5; D may correspond to TRBD1 or TRBD2 (5 bases each). The V end lost 6 bases, the J end lost 5 bases, and 16 bases lay between the germline ends. Looked up from germline, CDR1 is MNHEY and CDR2 is SMNVEV (reference sequence). The CDR3 loop spans 14 amino acids. The CDR3 reads CASSLRGIRETQYF. The CDR3 nucleotides are TGTGCCAGCAGCCTTCGGGGCATAAGGGAGACCCAGTACTTC.

CDR3 in amino acids: CASSPGTDNSPLHF. The CDR3 DNA sequence: TGCGCCAGCAGCCCCGGGACTGACAATTCACCCCTCCACTTT. This rearrangement joins TRBV5-1 to TRBJ1-6, with D possibly TRBD1 on 5 matching bases. Germline loops: CDR1 SGHRS, CDR2 YFSETQ. This CDR3 spans 14 amino acids. V shed 4 bases and J shed 7 bases, with 12 bases lying between them.

The rearrangement joins TRBV19 to TRBJ2-5, with D perhaps matching TRBD1 (7 bases). The CDR3 consists of 15 residues. V lost 5 bases to trimming and J lost 2 bases, with 15 bases between them. CDR1 and CDR2 from the germline V gene are LNHDA and SQIVND (reference sequence). The CDR3 nucleotides are TGTGCCAGTAGTGGGCGGACAGGAGGGCAAGAGACCCAGTACTTC. Its translation: CASSGRTGGQETQYF.

The chain combines TRBV29-1 with TRBJ2-3; D not resolved. The CDR3 loop spans 14 amino acids. Trimming pared 4 bases from V and 6 bases from J, leaving 17 bases between. Looked up from germline, CDR1 is SQVTM and CDR2 is ANQGSEA. The CDR3 spells CSVAAGDFLDTQYF. The CDR3 coding sequence is TGCAGCGTTGCGGCAGGTGATTTTTTGGATACGCAGTATTTT.

This clone has just one count. The V gene is TRBV28, the J gene TRBJ2-1, with D possibly matching TRBD1 (6 bases). The CDR3 is 14 amino acids. The V end was cut by 6 bases, the J end by 9 bases, with 18 bases between. Germline values: CDR1 MDHEN, CDR2 SYDVKM. This CDR3 reads CASRTQGFRGEQFF. CDR3 in DNA: TGTGCCAGCAGGACTCAGGGGTTTCGAGGTGAGCAGTTCTTC.

CDR3 sequence: CATSRDGLSGEQFF. The CDR3 coding sequence is TGTGCCACCAGCAGAGATGGACTCTCTGGGGAGCAGTTCTTC. The rearrangement joins TRBV15 to TRBJ2-1; possible D gene TRBD2, 5 bases. Germline CDR1 reads LNHNV; CDR2 reads YYDKDF (reference sequence). V lost 0 bases, J lost 10 bases, and 13 bases lay in between. The CDR3 consists of 14 residues.